What follows are 10 T cell receptor beta chains derived from one specimen sequenced in a study of blood T cell repertoires in COVID-19. The table came from immunoSEQ multiplex PCR; TCRdb's copy has only in-frame clones and leaves some out. Among 100,000 to 150,000 clones listed, over 70% were seen once. Sequenced sample: peripheral blood. The receptors here all came from a woman aged 45-65 years with acute or convalescent COVID-19.

This chain uses TRBV29-1 with TRBJ2-5; a weak D match, TRBD1 (6 bases). Looked up from germline, CDR1 is SQVTM and CDR2 is ANQGSEA. Trimming took 7 bases from V and 5 from J, leaving 17 bases between them. This CDR3 has 13 amino acids. The CDR3 coding sequence is TGCAGCGGCAGGGCAGGGGTAGTTGAGACCCAGTACTTC. Protein sequence: CSGRAGVVETQYF.

The table lists this clone with a few counts. The V call is TRBV2, the J call TRBJ1-1; the match to TRBD1 covers 7 bases. CDR1 and CDR2 from the germline V gene are SNHLY and FYNNEI. The trim removed 7 bases at V and 1 base at J, leaving 3 bases unmatched. CDR3 size: 13 residues. The CDR3 loop reads CASNRDRNTEAFF. The CDR3 DNA is TGTGCCAGCAACCGGGACAGGAACACTGAAGCTTTCTTT.

This chain links TRBV3-1 (or the pseudogene TRBV3-2) with TRBJ1-6; D gene ambiguous. Trimming cost V 4 bases and J 7 bases, with 8 bases left between them. Germline V gene lookup returns CDR1 LGHDT and CDR2 YNNKEL (reference sequence). The CDR3 is 13 residues long. CDR3 residues: CASSRNSNSPLHF. CDR3 nucleotides: TGTGCCAGCAGCCGGAATAGCAATTCACCCCTCCACTTT.

The sample holds one count of this clone. The chain employs TRBV6-4 and TRBJ2-3, with D maybe TRBD1 (5 bases). CDR1 MRHNA and CDR2 SNTAGT come from the germline V gene. The CDR3 runs 15 residues. V lost 6 bases, J lost 0 bases, and 13 bases lay in between. CDR3 in DNA: TGTGCCAGCAGCCCTCAGGGATCTAGCACAGATACGCAGTATTTT. Its protein product is CASSPQGSSTDTQYF.

The chain joins TRBV19 to TRBJ2-7; 8 bases align to TRBD2. There are 14 residues in the CDR3. Germline values: CDR1 LNHDA, CDR2 SQIVND (reference sequence). Trimming at V came to 4 bases and at J to 5 bases, leaving 7 bases not matched to a gene. The CDR3 reads CASSTSGSVHEQYF. DNA for the CDR3: TGTGCCAGTAGTACAAGCGGGAGCGTCCACGAGCAGTACTTC.

The chain links TRBV9 to TRBJ2-4; 9 bases map to TRBD1. The germline V gene encodes CDR1 SGDLS and CDR2 YYNGEE. J was trimmed by 13 bases and V by 6 bases; bases with no gene match: 14. The CDR3 extends over 14 amino acids. The CDR3 region is CASTPGTGPFEQYF. DNA for the CDR3: TGTGCCAGCACCCCTGGGACAGGGCCGTTTGAGCAGTACTTC.

The V and J genes are TRBV5-1 and TRBJ2-7; 9 nucleotides align to TRBD1. Germline values: CDR1 SGHRS, CDR2 YFSETQ. CDR3 length: 16 residues. V gave up 4 bases and J gave up 5 bases; unmatched junction bases: 13. The CDR3 bases are TGCGCCAGCAGCCCAAACCACCGGGACAGGGACCACGAGCAGTACTTC. Its protein product is CASSPNHRDRDHEQYF. Drawing the rest from reference TRBV5-1 and TRBJ2-7, the complete variable domain is KAGVTQTPRYLIKTRGQQVTLSCSPISGHRSVSWYQQTPGQGLQFLFEYFSETQRNKGNFPGRFSGRQFSNSRSEMNVSTLELGDSALYLCASSPNHRDRDHEQYFGPGTRLTVT.

The CDR3 bases are TGTGCCAGCTCCAGGGACAGGCACTCCTACGAGCAGTACTTC. The encoded protein is CASSRDRHSYEQYF. The rearrangement links TRBV18 to TRBJ2-7; 8 bases align to TRBD1. CDR1 KGHSH and CDR2 LQKENI come from the germline V gene. Losses at the gene ends were 6 bases for V and 0 bases for J; bases not matched to a gene: 4. CDR3 size: 14 residues.

The V gene is TRBV7-9, the J gene TRBJ1-5; 8 bases are shared with TRBD1. The length of the CDR3 is 13 residues. V was clipped by 5 bases and J by 5 bases; unmatched bases: 2. The germline V gene has CDR1 SEHNR and CDR2 FQNEAQ (reference sequence). This CDR3 is CASSPQGDQPQHF. For the CDR3, the DNA is TGTGCCAGCAGCCCACAGGGGGATCAGCCCCAGCATTTT.

This clone was observed a handful of times. This chain connects TRBV5-1 to TRBJ1-2; D unclear. The CDR3 totals 14 residues. Per germline, CDR1 SGHRS and CDR2 YFSETQ. Trimming pared 4 bases from V and 2 bases from J, leaving 12 bases between. The CDR3 loop reads CASSPLEGNYGYTF. For the CDR3, the DNA is TGCGCCAGCAGCCCCCTTGAGGGCAACTATGGCTACACCTTC.